These 18 T cell receptor beta chains were all obtained from the same sample, sequenced in a study of T cells in Graves' hyperthyroidism and ophthalmopathy. Researchers took RNA transcripts and amplified the TCR beta CDR3 regions from them. RT-PCR in the first round (using the HTBI primer set) targeted the TCR CDR3. Each CDR3 protein is one row after TCRdb ran MiXCR on the multiplex PCR reads. The profile covers approximately 870,000 distinct CDR3 sequences, with roughly 37% appearing a single time and around 9.3% taken by the ten largest. Input material: blood. Receptors originate from a young man with Graves' hyperthyroidism.

V is TRBV6-4 and J is TRBJ2-2; D may correspond to TRBD1 or TRBD2 (5 bases each). V dropped 3 bases and J dropped 7 bases, with 9 bases sitting between them. The CDR3 length is 13 residues. CDR1 and CDR2 from the germline V gene are MRHNA and SNTAGT. In DNA, the CDR3 is TGTGCCAGCAGTGAGGGGGACCACGGGGAGCTGTTTTTT. It is translated as CASSEGDHGELFF.

A note on this clonotype: A read error may explain this, as a much larger clone is one base away. The V and J genes are TRBV10-3 and TRBJ1-1, with a weak D call TRBD1 (5 bases). The CDR3 has 14 amino acids. The germline gives CDR1 ENHRY, CDR2 SYGVKD. The DNA of the CDR3 is TGTGCCAGCAGTTACGCAGGGAAGAACACTGAAGCTTTCTTT. Amino acids: CASSYAGKNTEAFF.

This clonotype was seen only a few times. The V call is TRBV5-6, the J call TRBJ2-5, with 10 bases that match TRBD1. This CDR3 is 16 amino acids long. V lost 2 bases and J lost 5; bases outside the gene matches: 9. Germline-derived CDR1 and CDR2 are SGHDT and YYEEEE. The CDR3, as DNA: TGTGCCAGCAGCTTATCCGGGACAGGGGTGGGGGAGACCCAGTACTTC. It codes for CASSLSGTGVGETQYF.

Worth noting for this clonotype: A much larger clone lies a single base off, so this may be a read error. This chain uses TRBV7-2 with TRBJ1-4; no reliable D call. Germline-derived CDR1 and CDR2 are SGHTA and FQGNSA. The CDR3 loop spans 13 amino acids. V was clipped by 2 bases and J by 12 bases, with 13 bases between them. CDR3 DNA: TGTGCCAGCAGCTTAAAGCCAGAGGCCCAACTGTTTTTT. It yields the protein CASSLKPEAQLFF.

J is TRBJ2-7 and V is TRBV20-1; D might be TRBD1 or TRBD2, each matching 6 bases. With 5 bases removed from V and 3 bases from J, the gap between germline ends came to 14 bases. This CDR3 spans 13 amino acids. In germline, CDR1 is DFQATT, CDR2 SNEGSKA (reference sequence). CDR3 in amino acids: CSAGGDNIYEQYF. As DNA, the CDR3 is TGCAGTGCTGGAGGGGACAACATCTACGAGCAGTACTTC.

A few counts support this clonotype. The DNA for the CDR3 is TGTGCCAGCAGTTGGAGGACTAGCGGGTATGGGCGGGAGACCCAGTACTTC. Translated, it gives CASSWRTSGYGRETQYF. The chain is built from TRBV6-6 and TRBJ2-5, with TRBD2 matching over 11 bases. CDR1 is MNHNY, CDR2 SVGAGI, per germline (reference sequence). The CDR3 runs to 17 residues. Trimming took 4 bases from V and 5 from J; bases not matched to a gene: 12.

This clonotype was counted many times. The chain links TRBV10-2 to TRBJ2-7; a possible D gene is TRBD2 (6 bases). The CDR3 is made up of 15 amino acids. Trimming removed 2 bases from V and 2 bases from J, with 13 bases in between. Per germline, CDR1 WSHSY and CDR2 SAAADI. CDR3 amino acids: CASSEVGLPPYEQYF. CDR3 nucleotide sequence: TGCGCCAGCAGTGAGGTGGGACTCCCACCCTACGAGCAGTACTTC.

This rearrangement joins TRBV4-3 to TRBJ2-7; 8 bases line up with TRBD1. Germline V gene sequence: CDR1 LGHNA, CDR2 YSLEER. The length of the CDR3 is 15 residues. V lost 2 bases and J lost 3; bases outside the gene matches: 6. This CDR3 reads CASSQLDRGNYEQYF. The CDR3 coding sequence is TGCGCCAGCAGCCAACTTGACAGGGGAAACTACGAGCAGTACTTC.

There are a few counts of this clonotype. The V gene is TRBV20-1, the J gene TRBJ1-6, with TRBD1 matching over 9 bases. Per germline, CDR1 DFQATT and CDR2 SNEGSKA (reference sequence). The ends lost 6 bases at V and 2 bases at J; junction bases unmatched: 14. CDR3 length: 18 residues. The CDR3 DNA reads TGCAGTGCCCCGGTTGTAACAGGGGGCTTCGCCTATAATTCACCCCTCCACTTT. The encoded protein is CSAPVVTGGFAYNSPLHF.

This clonotype has at least ten counts. This chain connects TRBV29-1 to TRBJ2-7, with 16 bases aligning to TRBD2. CDR3 length equals 18 residues. CDR1 and CDR2 (germline): SQVTM, ANQGSEA. With 2 bases clipped from V and 1 base from J, the junction kept 8 bases outside the gene matches. As DNA, the CDR3 is TGCAGCGTTGAACTGGGACTAGCGGGAGGGGTACAGTCCTACGAGCAGTACTTC. It encodes CSVELGLAGGVQSYEQYF.

CDR3 sequence reads: CASSPGQGRGNQPQHF. CDR3 bases: TGTGCCAGCAGCCCCGGACAGGGGCGGGGCAATCAGCCCCAGCATTTT. V gene TRBV7-2 combines with J gene TRBJ1-5; the match to TRBD1 covers 9 bases. The CDR3 covers 16 residues. V was pared by 5 bases and J by 2 bases, with 7 bases of the junction left unmatched. Germline CDR1 and CDR2: SGHTA and FQGNSA.

A remark on this clonotype: One end of the junction is discordant with germline, which a read error may explain. The gene calls are TRBV7-2 and TRBJ2-5, with D perhaps given as TRBD1 or TRBD2 (6 bases each). Germline-derived CDR1 and CDR2 are SGHTA and FQGNSA. The CDR3 has 14 residues. This CDR3 reads CASSSIGGTDTQYF. CDR3 nucleotide sequence: TGTGCCAGCAGTTCCATCGGGGGCACAGATACGCAGTATTTC.

This clonotype was recorded at least ten times. V and J are TRBV15 and TRBJ1-4; TRBD1 matches at 7 bases. In germline, CDR1 is LNHNV, CDR2 YYDKDF (reference sequence). Germline trimming cut 1 base from V and 11 bases from J; bases unmatched to any gene: 10. This CDR3 comprises 15 residues. The CDR3 bases are TGTGCCACCAGCAGAGGGATCGCTCCAGGGGGGAAACTGTTTTTT. Translated: CATSRGIAPGGKLFF. The full variable domain, rest sourced from reference TRBV15 and TRBJ1-4, is DAMVIQNPRYQVTQFGKPVTLSCSQTLNHNVMYWYQQKSSQAPKLLFHYYDKDFNNEADTPDNFQSRRPNTSFCFLDIRSPGLGDTAMYLCATSRGIAPGGKLFFGSGTQLSVL.

The V gene is TRBV7-6, the J gene TRBJ2-2; 9 nucleotides line up with TRBD2. Germline CDR1 is SGHVS and CDR2 is FNYEAQ. The CDR3 runs 16 residues. Unmatched junction bases numbered 10, after V lost 6 bases and J lost 5 bases. The CDR3 region is CASRSTAGGRTGELFF. The CDR3 nucleotides read TGTGCCAGCAGGAGTACCGCGGGAGGGAGAACCGGGGAGCTGTTTTTT.

This clonotype occurred a few times. This chain links TRBV5-1 with TRBJ2-2; D may match TRBD1 or TRBD2 (6 bases each). Germline V CDR1 and CDR2: SGHRS, YFSETQ. Trimming took 4 bases from V and 0 from J, leaving 13 bases between them. The CDR3 consists of 16 residues. DNA of the CDR3: TGCGCCAGCAGCGTGCGGGACACCTCGAACACCGGGGAGCTGTTTTTT. Its translation is CASSVRDTSNTGELFF.

This clonotype was counted a few times. The chain employs TRBV20-1 and TRBJ1-5; no firm D call. CDR3 size: 16 residues. The germline gives CDR1 DFQATT, CDR2 SNEGSKA (reference sequence). Trimming took 0 bases from V and 4 from J, leaving 16 bases between them. The CDR3 sequence is CSARDVRGLGNQPQHF. CDR3 in DNA: TGCAGTGCTAGAGATGTGAGAGGCCTTGGGAATCAGCCCCAGCATTTT.

Only a few counts were recorded for this clonotype. The germline gene is not matched at one end of the junction; a read error may be the cause. The chain joins TRBV29-1 to TRBJ2-5; 10 bases are shared with TRBD1. The CDR3 totals 12 residues. Germline values: CDR1 SQVTM, CDR2 ANQGSEA. This CDR3 reads CSVGDRGETQYF. The CDR3, as DNA: TGCAGCGTTGGGGACAGGGGAGAGACCCAGTACTTT.

On this clonotype itself: This could be a read error, since a much larger clone is one nucleotide away. The chain uses TRBV12-3 or TRBV12-4 and TRBJ1-6; D not certain. This CDR3 comprises 13 residues. The CDR3 sequence: CVSSLYGDSPLHF. The CDR3 DNA follows: TGTGTCAGCAGTTTGTACGGAGATTCACCCCTCCACTTT.